This entry concerns a single TCR beta chain. This clone's antigen is unknown. No base quality values were provided; no much bigger clone lies one nucleotide off. The cysteine opens and the phenylalanine closes a CDR3 of 13 amino acids. Only the CDR3 DNA is retained, 39 bases long and in frame from the first base. V and J lose 7 bases and 1 base, and a span of 10 bases separates them. Looking up the germline V gene yields CDR1 ENHRY and CDR2 SYGVKD. This specimen belongs to a study of blood T cell repertoires in COVID-19 (TCRdb year 2020). Background on the whole study: Samples from collaborators originated in the United States, Italy and Spain and spanned both the acute and convalescent phases of COVID-19. The prospective study material was composed of cDNA or gDNA derived from T cells, B-cell-depleted T cells, or PBMCs. Deeply sampled blood TCRbeta repertoires from subjects exposed to, actively infected with, or recovered from COVID-19 were included in the dataset. A freely available public database, intended as a resource for researchers studying the immune response to SARS-CoV-2, is where the repertoires were released. The samples were drawn from two sources: the first 160 participants of the ongoing ImmuneRACE study, and fewer than 1,500 subjects contributed by 6 global collaborators. The sample metadata nearly always contained a de-identified subject ID, COVID-19 status, age in years and sex. Where available, HLA class I and class II types were taken from metadata supplied by the sample provider and were not determined by assay-based typing.

Whole blood was collected in K2EDTA tubes by collaborating institutions according to the institutions' own protocols. Collaborator samples were shipped for TCRbeta analysis as frozen whole blood, isolated PBMCs, or DNA extracted from either sample type. Here is what the overall study found, with its caveats: The amount of clinical and demographic metadata varied by source and participant and was provided uncurated.

TCRbeta CDR3 regions were amplified from genomic DNA by means of the immunoSEQ Assay, a bias-controlled multiplex PCR. The original methods were these. The number of nucleated cells in each sample was estimated by amplification of reference gene primers within the assay. To quantify the absolute abundance of each unique TCRbeta CDR3 rearrangement, sequence reads were collapsed and filtered. For each sample, productive Simpson clonality was calculated by taking the square root of Simpson's diversity index across productive rearrangements. The clones in this table, taken by TCRdb from immuneACCESS, are in-frame only. Not every clone is retained; where verified, under half of the shortfall comes from an unresolved V gene, and the cause of the rest is unknown. V and J calls and clone size are those listed in that table; D and trimming were worked out from the DNA. The sample table contains approximately 130,000 clones; only one count was recorded for about 85% of them. The top ten clones comprise 3.5% to 4.5% of the sample.

The chain joins TRBV10-3 to TRBJ1-1; the D gene assignment is ambiguous. The TCR comes from a man aged 60 to 75 with acute or convalescent COVID-19. Sequencing was performed on peripheral blood. The DNA sequence is as follows: TGTGCCATCACCCGGGTCCAGAACACTGAAGCTTTCTTT. The resulting protein is CAITRVQNTEAFF.